These T cell receptor beta chains were read from a single sample in a study of cytomegalovirus exposure and HLA in healthy donors. Libraries were prepared by immunoSEQ multiplex PCR; TCRdb keeps only in-frame clonotypes and omits some of them. The table shows some 150,000 clones, with 71% occurring only once. The sequencing input was PBMCs. The receptors were sampled from a woman aged 30 to 39 in good health and CMV-seronegative. Both conserved end residues are part of each CDR3. D genes are given only for firm matches. Clone sizes are given selectively: once, few, many, or a class where the clone is expanded.

v_gene	d_gene	j_gene	abundance	CDR3aa	CDR3nt
TRBV7-8	TRBD2	TRBJ2-1	.	CASSLKLAGVNEQFF	TGTGCCAGCAGCTTAAAACTAGCGGGAGTCAATGAGCAGTTCTTC
TRBV14	.	TRBJ2-4	.	CASSRTGLAKNIQYF	TGTGCCAGCAGTAGGACGGGACTAGCCAAAAACATTCAGTACTTC
TRBV30	.	TRBJ1-1	.	CAWRGDTLNTEAFF	TGTGCCTGGAGGGGGGACACCTTAAACACTGAAGCTTTCTTT
TRBV28	.	TRBJ2-5	.	CASSLWDNQETQYF	TGTGCCAGCAGTTTATGGGACAATCAAGAGACCCAGTACTTC
TRBV18	.	TRBJ2-1	once	CASSPLGGVHEQFF	TGTGCCAGCTCACCGCTTGGCGGGGTGCATGAGCAGTTCTTC
TRBV6-5	.	TRBJ1-4	.	CASSESGMVARLFF	TGTGCCAGCAGTGAATCAGGGATGGTTGCGAGACTGTTTTTT
TRBV11-2	TRBD1	TRBJ2-7	few	CASSSSRDRIYEQYF	TGTGCCAGCAGCTCATCCCGGGACAGGATCTACGAGCAGTACTTC
TRBV19	TRBD2	TRBJ2-1	.	CASSISLAGGGEQFF	TGTGCCAGTAGTATATCGCTAGCGGGAGGTGGGGAGCAGTTCTTC
TRBV9	TRBD2	TRBJ2-7	once	CASSVGASGPYEQYF	TGTGCCAGCAGCGTAGGGGCTAGCGGACCCTACGAGCAGTACTTC
TRBV2	.	TRBJ1-5	.	CASKVQDNQPQHF	TGTGCCAGCAAAGTACAGGACAATCAGCCCCAGCATTTT
TRBV5-4	.	TRBJ1-2	.	CASSLAGTGKSGYTF	TGTGCCAGCAGCTTGGCCGGAACAGGAAAATCTGGCTACACCTTC
TRBV5-1	.	TRBJ1-1	.	CASSPQKMNTEAFF	TGCGCCAGCAGCCCACAGAAGATGAACACTGAAGCTTTCTTT
TRBV15	TRBD1	TRBJ1-2	.	CATSGQGNYGYTF	TGTGCCACCAGCGGACAGGGCAACTATGGCTACACCTTC
TRBV5-1	TRBD1	TRBJ2-7	.	CASSLGAGTGYYEQYF	TGCGCCAGCAGCTTGGGGGCCGGGACAGGCTACTACGAGCAGTACTTC
TRBV4-3	.	TRBJ1-6	.	CASSQDRGSSPLHF	TGCGCCAGCAGCCAAGATCGCGGGAGTTCACCCCTCCACTTT
TRBV6-5	.	TRBJ2-7	.	CASSYSRGEQYF	TGTGCCAGCAGTTACTCGCGGGGCGAGCAGTACTTC
TRBV4-2	.	TRBJ1-5	few	CASSQESGHLNQPQHF	TGTGCCAGCAGCCAAGAAAGTGGACATCTCAATCAGCCCCAGCATTTT
TRBV6-5	.	TRBJ1-5	.	CASSELAGLRPQHF	TGTGCCAGCAGTGAATTGGCAGGTTTGAGGCCCCAGCATTTT
TRBV5-1	.	TRBJ1-1	.	CASSILGQGNTEAFF	TGCGCCAGCAGCATTCTCGGGCAGGGGAACACTGAAGCTTTCTTT
TRBV4-1	.	TRBJ1-5	.	CASSQEEKQPQHF	TGCGCCAGCAGCCAAGAGGAGAAGCAGCCCCAGCATTTT
TRBV4-2	TRBD2	TRBJ2-2	.	CASSQGGLLVGGELFF	TGTGCCAGCAGCCAAGGGGGACTACTGGTGGGCGGGGAGCTGTTTTTT
TRBV5-6	.	TRBJ2-4	.	CASSLRHAKNIQYF	TGTGCCAGCAGCTTACGACACGCCAAAAACATTCAGTACTTC
TRBV6-6	.	TRBJ1-1	.	CASSATGNTEAFF	TGTGCCAGCAGTGCCACGGGGAACACTGAAGCTTTCTTT
TRBV4-1	.	TRBJ2-1	.	CASSPLGGLTNEQFF	TGCGCCAGCAGCCCCCTCGGGGGATTAACCAATGAGCAGTTCTTC
TRBV5-1	TRBD1	TRBJ2-2	.	CASSWGHTGGIGELFF	TGCGCCAGCAGCTGGGGGCATACAGGGGGAATCGGGGAGCTGTTTTTT
TRBV11-2	.	TRBJ2-2	.	CASSSLTGNEAGELFF	TGTGCCAGCAGCTCACTTACAGGGAACGAGGCCGGGGAGCTGTTTTTT
TRBV28	.	TRBJ1-5	.	CASRSRVGYNNQPQHF	TGTGCCAGCAGGTCCAGGGTAGGGTATAACAATCAGCCCCAGCATTTT
TRBV28	TRBD2	TRBJ2-7	.	CASSPQTVGRGGYEQYF	TGTGCCAGCAGCCCCCAGACGGTCGGGCGGGGGGGCTACGAGCAGTACTTC
TRBV29-1	.	TRBJ2-1	.	CSVEGHSRNEQFF	TGCAGCGTTGAGGGACATAGCCGGAATGAGCAGTTCTTC
TRBV19	.	TRBJ1-5	.	CASSMEGAGNQPQHF	TGTGCCAGTAGTATGGAGGGCGCGGGCAATCAGCCCCAGCATTTT
TRBV6-1	TRBD1	TRBJ2-7	.	CASSKDRGEQYF	TGTGCCAGCAGTAAAGACAGGGGCGAGCAGTACTTC
TRBV25-1	TRBD1	TRBJ2-2	.	CASSGPGQGNKVRLFF	TGTGCCAGCAGTGGGCCTGGACAGGGGAATAAGGTCCGTTTGTTTTTT
TRBV15	TRBD2	TRBJ2-1	once	CATSRGQLAGAYNEQFF	TGTGCCACCAGCAGAGGACAACTAGCGGGTGCCTACAATGAGCAGTTCTTC
TRBV28	TRBD2	TRBJ2-2	once	CASSLVSGSQGIGELFF	TGTGCCAGCAGTTTAGTTAGCGGGAGTCAAGGTATCGGGGAGCTGTTTTTT
TRBV27	TRBD1	TRBJ1-1	.	CASSLEGAGTEAFF	TGTGCCAGCAGTTTAGAGGGGGCTGGCACTGAAGCTTTCTTT
TRBV15	TRBD1	TRBJ2-4	.	CATSTDRGGNIQYF	TGTGCCACCAGCACCGACAGGGGGGGAAACATTCAGTACTTC
TRBV5-4	TRBD2	TRBJ2-5	.	CASSPGLAGRSGQETQYF	TGTGCCAGCAGCCCGGGACTAGCGGGGAGATCGGGCCAAGAGACCCAGTACTTC
TRBV7-2	.	TRBJ2-7	.	CASSSTTNTYEQYF	TGTGCCAGCAGCTCCACGACAAATACCTACGAGCAGTACTTC
TRBV27	.	TRBJ1-4	few	CASSEQGYATNEKLFF	TGTGCCAGCAGTGAACAGGGATATGCAACTAATGAAAAACTGTTTTTT
TRBV9	.	TRBJ1-6	.	CASSVDGGGSPLHF	TGTGCCAGCAGCGTAGATGGGGGCGGATCACCCCTCCACTTT
TRBV7-9	TRBD2	TRBJ2-3	.	CSSNRAGATDTQYF	TGTTCCAGCAACCGAGCGGGGGCCACAGATACGCAGTATTTT
TRBV25-1	.	TRBJ2-7	.	CASSVYSGTYEQYF	TGTGCCAGCAGTGTCTATAGCGGTACCTACGAGCAGTACTTC
TRBV7-9	.	TRBJ2-3	.	CASSHNRDTTTDTQYF	TGTGCCAGCAGCCACAACAGGGATACTACCACAGATACGCAGTATTTT
TRBV27	.	TRBJ2-6	.	CASSLWGAGANVLTF	TGTGCCAGCAGTTTATGGGGGGCTGGGGCCAACGTCCTGACTTTC
TRBV28	.	TRBJ2-1	.	CASSLREWGEQFF	TGTGCCAGCAGTCTCAGAGAATGGGGGGAGCAGTTCTTC
TRBV13	TRBD1	TRBJ2-4	once	CASSSQGELAKNIQYF	TGTGCCAGCAGCTCACAGGGGGAACTAGCCAAAAACATTCAGTACTTC
TRBV14	TRBD1	TRBJ1-1	.	CASSHGQGAGEAFF	TGTGCCAGCAGCCACGGACAGGGGGCTGGTGAAGCTTTCTTT
TRBV7-9	.	TRBJ1-2	few	CASSPSDKPYGYTF	TGTGCCAGCAGCCCCTCGGACAAACCCTATGGCTACACCTTC